Below are 4 T cell receptor beta chains sequenced from a single sample in a study of tumor-infiltrating lymphocytes in localized non-small cell lung cancer. Sequencing used immunoSEQ multiplex PCR; TCRdb keeps in-frame clones, though not all of them. There are around 16,000 clones in the sample; around 70% occur only once, and about 9.3% lies in the top ten. Material for sequencing was lung tumor tissue. The receptors stem from a human donor with non-small cell lung cancer.

The V call is TRBV5-6, the J call TRBJ2-7; D is unresolved. The CDR3 has 14 amino acids. The V gene lost 1 base and the J gene lost 4 bases, with 12 bases spanning the gap. CDR1 is SGHDT and CDR2 is YYEEEE in the germline V gene. Here the CDR3 reads CASSLRQLAYEQYF. DNA for the CDR3: TGTGCCAGCAGCTTGCGGCAGCTGGCGTACGAGCAGTACTTC.

The chain carries TRBV6-6 and TRBJ2-6; D call uncertain. The CDR3 is made up of 15 amino acids. Trimming cost V 2 bases and J 1 base, with 6 bases left between them. Germline values: CDR1 MNHNY, CDR2 SVGAGI (reference sequence). The CDR3 loop reads CASSYVGSGANVLTF. CDR3 nucleotide sequence: TGTGCCAGCAGTTACGTGGGATCTGGGGCCAACGTCCTGACTTTC.

This clone came up a few times. The rearrangement joins TRBV28 to TRBJ1-1; D unresolved. V lost 4 bases to trimming and J lost 1 base, with 10 bases between them. The CDR3 has 14 residues. The V gene's germline CDR1 is MDHEN and CDR2 SYDVKM. As DNA, the CDR3 is TGTGCCAGCAGTTCACCAACGGGGAACACTGAAGCTTTCTTT. Translation gives CASSSPTGNTEAFF.

The CDR3 protein is CASSLLGRTQETQYF. For the CDR3, the DNA is TGCGCCAGCAGCCTCCTTGGGCGGACCCAAGAGACCCAGTACTTC. The V and J genes are TRBV5-1 and TRBJ2-5; D unresolved. Germline V gene lookup returns CDR1 SGHRS and CDR2 YFSETQ. The CDR3 is 15 residues long. The ends were cut back, 4 bases at V and 1 base at J, with 14 bases in the middle.